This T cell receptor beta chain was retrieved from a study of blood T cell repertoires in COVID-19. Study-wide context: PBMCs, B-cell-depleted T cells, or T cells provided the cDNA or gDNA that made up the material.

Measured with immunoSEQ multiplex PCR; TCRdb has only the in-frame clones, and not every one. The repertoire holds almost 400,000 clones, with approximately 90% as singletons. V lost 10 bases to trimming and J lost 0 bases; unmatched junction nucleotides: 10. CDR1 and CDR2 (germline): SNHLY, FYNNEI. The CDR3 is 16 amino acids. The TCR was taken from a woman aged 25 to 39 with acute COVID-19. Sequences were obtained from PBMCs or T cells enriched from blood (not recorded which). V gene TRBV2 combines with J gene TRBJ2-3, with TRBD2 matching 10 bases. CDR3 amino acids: CATYLSAGGSTDTQYF. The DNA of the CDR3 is TGTGCCACCTACCTATCAGCGGGGGGGAGCACAGATACGCAGTATTTT.